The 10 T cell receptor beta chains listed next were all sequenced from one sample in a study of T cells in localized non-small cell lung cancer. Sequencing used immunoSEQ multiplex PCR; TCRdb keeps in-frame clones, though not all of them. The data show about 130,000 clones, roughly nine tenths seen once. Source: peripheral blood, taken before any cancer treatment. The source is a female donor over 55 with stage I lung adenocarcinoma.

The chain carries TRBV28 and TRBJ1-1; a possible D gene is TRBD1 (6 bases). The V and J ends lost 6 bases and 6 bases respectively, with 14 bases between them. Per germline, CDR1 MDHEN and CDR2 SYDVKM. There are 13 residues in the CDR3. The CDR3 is CASSPGAWSEAFF. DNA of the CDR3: TGTGCCAGCAGCCCGGGGGCGTGGTCTGAAGCTTTCTTT.

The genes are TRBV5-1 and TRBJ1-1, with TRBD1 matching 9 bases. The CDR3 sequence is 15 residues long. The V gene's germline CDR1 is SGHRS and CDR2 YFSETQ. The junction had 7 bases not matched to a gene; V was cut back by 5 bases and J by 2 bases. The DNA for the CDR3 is TGCGCCAGCAGGTTGACGGGACAGGGAAACACTGAAGCTTTCTTT. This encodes CASRLTGQGNTEAFF.

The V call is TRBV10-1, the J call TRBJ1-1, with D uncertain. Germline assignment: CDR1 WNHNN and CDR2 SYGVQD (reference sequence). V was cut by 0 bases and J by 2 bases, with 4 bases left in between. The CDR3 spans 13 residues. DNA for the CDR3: TGCGCCAGCAGTGAGTCGCCCAACACTGAAGCTTTCTTT. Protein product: CASSESPNTEAFF.

This chain's CDR3 is CASSHQLARGNDEQFF. For the CDR3, the DNA is TGCGCCAGCAGCCATCAACTGGCCCGGGGAAACGATGAGCAGTTCTTC. The chain recombines TRBV4-1 with TRBJ2-1; D may be TRBD2 (5 bases). The CDR3 consists of 16 residues. Germline CDR1 and CDR2: MGHRA and YSYEKL. Trimming cost V 3 bases and J 8 bases, with 20 bases left between them.

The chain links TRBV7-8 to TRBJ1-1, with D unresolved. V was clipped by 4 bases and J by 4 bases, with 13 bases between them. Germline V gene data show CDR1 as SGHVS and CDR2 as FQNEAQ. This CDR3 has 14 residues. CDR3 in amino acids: CASSSLLVFTEAFF. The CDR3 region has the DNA TGTGCCAGCAGCTCCCTCTTAGTTTTCACTGAAGCTTTCTTT.

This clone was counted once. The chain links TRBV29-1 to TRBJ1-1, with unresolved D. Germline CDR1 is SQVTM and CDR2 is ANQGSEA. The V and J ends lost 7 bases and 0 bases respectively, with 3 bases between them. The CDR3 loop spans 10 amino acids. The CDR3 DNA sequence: TGCAGCGGCCTGAACACTGAAGCTTTCTTT. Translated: CSGLNTEAFF.

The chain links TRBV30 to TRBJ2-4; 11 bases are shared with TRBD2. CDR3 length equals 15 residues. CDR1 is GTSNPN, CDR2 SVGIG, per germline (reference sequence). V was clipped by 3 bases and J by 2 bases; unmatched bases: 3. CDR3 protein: CAWRASGRPKNIQYF. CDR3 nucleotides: TGTGCCTGGAGGGCTAGCGGGAGGCCCAAAAACATTCAGTACTTC.

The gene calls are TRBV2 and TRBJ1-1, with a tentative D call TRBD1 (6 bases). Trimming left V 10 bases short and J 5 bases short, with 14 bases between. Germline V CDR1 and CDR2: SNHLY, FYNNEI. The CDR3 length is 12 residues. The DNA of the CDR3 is TGTGCCAAGGAGGGGGGAGGTACTGAAGCTTTCTTT. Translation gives CAKEGGGTEAFF.

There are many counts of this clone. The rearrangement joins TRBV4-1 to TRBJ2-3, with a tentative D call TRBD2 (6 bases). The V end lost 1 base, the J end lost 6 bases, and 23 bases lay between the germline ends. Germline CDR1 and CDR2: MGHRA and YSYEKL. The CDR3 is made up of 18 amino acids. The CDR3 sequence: CASSQGGILPGLGDTQYF. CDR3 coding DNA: TGCGCCAGCAGCCAAGGCGGGATCCTCCCTGGACTCGGCGATACGCAGTATTTT.

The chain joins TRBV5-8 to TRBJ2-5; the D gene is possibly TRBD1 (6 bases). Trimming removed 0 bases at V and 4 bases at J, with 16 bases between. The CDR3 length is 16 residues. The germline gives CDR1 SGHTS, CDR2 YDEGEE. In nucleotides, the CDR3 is TGTGCCAGCAGCTTGGGGGACAAGGGGTGGGGAGAGACCCAGTACTTC. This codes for CASSLGDKGWGETQYF.